The clone carrying this T cell receptor (beta chain) was detected a few times. The use of a sample-barcoded 5' primer and a J-beta primer mix characterized a second PCR of roughly 6 to 11 cycles. TCRdb analysed the 5' RACE reads with MiXCR anew, one entry per CDR3 protein. This table holds about 720,000 distinct CDR3 sequences, just under 25% found once. This sample is part of a study of blood T cells in healthy people across ages. In germline, CDR1 is SQVTM, CDR2 ANQGSEA. V lost 0 bases and J lost 3; bases outside the gene matches: 6. This CDR3 is 15 amino acids long. These data also featured in a second study, about T cells of mothers and their children. That report adds: All RNA that had been extracted was used for cDNA synthesis at roughly 1.4 ug per 15 ul.

Sequences were obtained from blood. The receptor comes from a boy aged 5-17 years in good health. The chain carries TRBV29-1 and TRBJ2-3; 7 bases are a match to TRBD1. This CDR3 reads CSVEDLPGGTDTQYF. CDR3 sequence (DNA): TGCAGCGTTGAAGATCTACCAGGGGGAACAGATACGCAGTATTTT.